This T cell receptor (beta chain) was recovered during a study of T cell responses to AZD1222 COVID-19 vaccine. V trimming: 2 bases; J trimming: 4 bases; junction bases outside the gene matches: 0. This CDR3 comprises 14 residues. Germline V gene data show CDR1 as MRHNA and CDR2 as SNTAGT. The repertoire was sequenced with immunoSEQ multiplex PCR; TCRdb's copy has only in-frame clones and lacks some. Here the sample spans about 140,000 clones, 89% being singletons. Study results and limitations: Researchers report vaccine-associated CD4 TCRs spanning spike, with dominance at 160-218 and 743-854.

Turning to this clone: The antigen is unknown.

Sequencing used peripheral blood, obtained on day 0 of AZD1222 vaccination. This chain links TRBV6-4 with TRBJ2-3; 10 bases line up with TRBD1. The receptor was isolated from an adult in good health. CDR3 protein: CASSDGQGADTQYF. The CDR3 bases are TGTGCCAGCAGTGACGGACAGGGGGCAGATACGCAGTATTTT.